The 26 T cell receptor beta chains in this list originate from one sample, sequenced in a study of cytomegalovirus exposure and HLA in healthy donors. PCR used 60 Vbeta primers and 13 Jbeta primers. Only in-frame clones appear in the TCRdb table, and some are missing; sequencing was by immunoSEQ multiplex PCR. The sample includes about 200,000 clones, approximately 80% seen only once; the top ten take around 1%. Sequencing used PBMCs. These TCRs come from a woman aged 35 to 49 in good health and CMV-seronegative.

The gene calls are TRBV7-2 and TRBJ2-2; D is ambiguous. Per the germline V gene, CDR1 is SGHTA and CDR2 is FQGNSA. CDR3 length equals 15 residues. The V and J ends lost 5 bases and 0 bases respectively, with 10 bases between them. The CDR3 protein is CASSPTLTNTGELFF. The CDR3, as DNA: TGTGCCAGCAGCCCGACTTTAACGAACACCGGGGAGCTGTTTTTT.

The rearrangement joins TRBV2 to TRBJ2-7, with TRBD2 matching 13 bases. J gave up 4 bases and V 5 bases, and 2 bases lay outside the gene matches. CDR1 SNHLY and CDR2 FYNNEI come from the germline V gene. This CDR3 comprises 14 residues. Here the CDR3 DNA reads TGTGCCAGCAGTAGACTAGCGGGGGGTTACGAGCAGTACGTC. As protein: CASSRLAGGYEQYV.

The J gene is TRBJ1-2, the V gene TRBV5-4; 8 bases line up with TRBD1. The junction had 6 bases not matched to a gene; V was cut back by 7 bases and J by 4 bases. This CDR3 spans 13 amino acids. The V gene's germline CDR1 is SGHNT and CDR2 YYREEE (reference sequence). CDR3 bases: TGTGCCAGCGGAGGACAGGGAGCCTATGGCTACACCTTC. It yields the protein CASGGQGAYGYTF.

This chain uses TRBV25-1 with TRBJ2-4, with TRBD1 as a possible D gene (6 bases). The CDR3 runs 15 residues. V was trimmed by 7 bases and J by 0 bases, leaving 13 bases between them. In germline, CDR1 is MGHDK, CDR2 SYGVNS. CDR3 protein: CASTPTGLAKNIQYF. The CDR3 nucleotides are TGTGCCAGCACCCCGACAGGATTAGCCAAAAACATTCAGTACTTC.

The chain is built from TRBV7-9 and TRBJ1-1; no clear D. Deletions cut 1 base from V and 0 bases from J, with 12 bases between. Germline loops: CDR1 SEHNR, CDR2 FQNEAQ (reference sequence). This CDR3 has 16 residues. This CDR3 reads CASSLDVTRVNTEAFF. Written as DNA, the CDR3 is TGTGCCAGCAGCTTAGACGTTACGAGGGTGAACACTGAAGCTTTCTTT. The entire variable domain, with the rest obtained from reference TRBV7-9 and TRBJ1-1, is as follows: DTGVSQNPRHKITKRGQNVTFRCDPISEHNRLYWYRQTLGQGPEFLTYFQNEAQLEKSRLLSDRFSAERPKGSFSTLEIQRTEQGDSAMYLCASSLDVTRVNTEAFFGQGTRLTVV.

V gene TRBV5-6 combines with J gene TRBJ2-3; D is ambiguous. V dropped 0 bases and J dropped 6 bases, with 5 bases sitting between them. Germline loops: CDR1 SGHDT, CDR2 YYEEEE. The CDR3 has 12 amino acids. The CDR3 nucleotides read TGTGCCAGCAGCTTGGCCGCGGATACGCAGTATTTT. Translating it yields CASSLAADTQYF.

This chain links TRBV14 with TRBJ2-1; 10 bases match TRBD2. After removal of 1 base from V and 7 bases from J, the junction contained 10 bases not matched to a gene. The CDR3 consists of 17 residues. Germline values: CDR1 SGHDN, CDR2 FVKESK. CDR3 bases: TGTGCCAGCAGCCAAGGGAAGATCACTAGCGGGGTAAATGAGCAGTTCTTC. It codes for CASSQGKITSGVNEQFF.

The chain employs TRBV5-1 and TRBJ1-1; D remains ambiguous. Trimming took 0 bases from V and 3 from J, leaving 6 bases between them. CDR3 length: 13 residues. Germline V gene data show CDR1 as SGHRS and CDR2 as YFSETQ. CDR3 sequence: CASSLGADTEAFF. CDR3 coding DNA: TGCGCCAGCAGCTTGGGGGCAGACACTGAAGCTTTCTTT.

This chain uses TRBV5-8 with TRBJ2-1, with a weak D call TRBD2 (5 bases). This CDR3 spans 15 amino acids. In germline, CDR1 is SGHTS, CDR2 YDEGEE. V lost 0 bases and J lost 6, with 13 bases in between. DNA for the CDR3: TGTGCCAGCAGCTTGGGCTCCAGCGGAGGCAATGAGCAGTTCTTC. Translation: CASSLGSSGGNEQFF.

In the case of this clone: Other DNA sequences in this specimen translate into the identical CDR3. The rearrangement joins TRBV7-6 to TRBJ2-7; D not certain. The V end was cut by 1 base, the J end by 3 bases, with 7 bases between. The CDR3 totals 13 residues. Germline V CDR1 and CDR2: SGHVS, FNYEAQ. Here the CDR3 DNA reads TGTGCCAGCAGCTTAGGCCCAAACTACGAGCAGTACGTC. It encodes CASSLGPNYEQYV.

This clone has only one observation. This rearrangement joins TRBV2 to TRBJ1-2; D is perhaps TRBD1 (6 bases). The V gene lost 3 bases and the J gene lost 8 bases, with 13 bases spanning the gap. Germline CDR1 reads SNHLY; CDR2 reads FYNNEI. The CDR3 is 13 residues long. CDR3 sequence: CASSEWGPQGYTF. The CDR3 DNA reads TGTGCCAGCAGTGAGTGGGGGCCGCAGGGCTACACCTTC. The variable domain in full, completed from reference TRBV2 and TRBJ1-2, reads EPEVTQTPSHQVTQMGQEVILRCVPISNHLYFYWYRQILGQKVEFLVSFYNNEISEKSEIFDDQFSVERPDGSNFTLKIRSTKLEDSAMYFCASSEWGPQGYTFGSGTRLTVV.

The genes are TRBV6-1 and TRBJ1-2, with 8 bases matching TRBD1. Germline values: CDR1 MNHNS, CDR2 SASEGT. V was pared by 6 bases and J by 8 bases, with 5 bases of the junction left unmatched. This CDR3 comprises 12 residues. The CDR3 bases are TGTGCCAGCAGCCCAGGGGGCACAGGCTACACCTTC. It is translated as CASSPGGTGYTF.

The chain combines TRBV5-1 with TRBJ2-1; 10 bases map to TRBD2. The CDR3 is made up of 15 amino acids. V lost 4 bases, J lost 5 bases, and 6 bases stayed unmatched. Germline V gene data show CDR1 as SGHRS and CDR2 as YFSETQ. The CDR3 DNA reads TGCGCCAGCAGCGTAGCGGGAGGCCGCAACAATGAGCAGTTCTTC. It yields the protein CASSVAGGRNNEQFF.

This chain uses TRBV5-1 with TRBJ1-1; D uncertain. The length of the CDR3 is 16 residues. CDR1 is SGHRS, CDR2 YFSETQ, per germline. V was trimmed by 0 bases and J by 0 bases, leaving 12 bases between them. CDR3 coding DNA: TGCGCCAGCAGCTTGGCGGGTCGGCCTGTGAACACTGAAGCTTTCTTT. The encoded protein is CASSLAGRPVNTEAFF.

V is TRBV7-8 and J is TRBJ2-1; 13 bases fit TRBD2. Unmatched junction bases numbered 4, after V lost 6 bases and J lost 2 bases. CDR1 SGHVS and CDR2 FQNEAQ come from the germline V gene. The CDR3 spans 16 residues. The CDR3 region has the DNA TGTGCCAGCAGGAGGGGGACTAGCGGGACCTACAATGAGCAGTTCTTC. Translation: CASRRGTSGTYNEQFF.

The chain carries TRBV27 and TRBJ2-7; tentatively, D is TRBD1 (6 bases). The CDR3 consists of 14 residues. Germline CDR1 reads MNHEY; CDR2 reads SMNVEV (reference sequence). The V gene lost 4 bases and the J gene lost 3 bases, with 13 bases spanning the gap. This chain's CDR3 is CASSSGEGVYEQYF. As DNA, the CDR3 is TGTGCCAGCAGTTCCGGAGAGGGGGTCTACGAGCAGTACTTC.

The chain carries TRBV2 and TRBJ2-1; perhaps TRBD1 as D (6 bases). The length of the CDR3 is 15 residues. The germline V gene has CDR1 SNHLY and CDR2 FYNNEI. The V end was cut by 4 bases, the J end by 6 bases, with 16 bases between. CDR3 nucleotides: TGTGCCAGCAGTGGGCAACAGGGAGTCGCCAATGAGCAGTTCTTC. Translating gives CASSGQQGVANEQFF.

V is TRBV7-2 and J is TRBJ1-3, with D hard to call. V lost 1 base to trimming and J lost 2 bases, with 9 bases between them. Germline CDR1 is SGHTA and CDR2 is FQGNSA. The CDR3 is made up of 15 amino acids. Here the CDR3 reads CASSLGRNTGNTIYF. The CDR3, as DNA: TGTGCCAGCAGCTTAGGCAGGAACACTGGAAACACCATATATTTT.

The chain links TRBV5-4 to TRBJ1-4, with D possibly matching TRBD1 (6 bases). The CDR3 has 14 amino acids. Germline V gene lookup returns CDR1 SGHNT and CDR2 YYREEE (reference sequence). V was cut by 0 bases and J by 8 bases, with 11 bases left in between. As DNA, the CDR3 is TGTGCCAGCAGCTTGGAGGGGGTGGGGGAAAAACTGTTTTTT. Amino acids: CASSLEGVGEKLFF. The full variable domain, rest sourced from reference TRBV5-4 and TRBJ1-4, is ETGVTQSPTHLIKTRGQQVTLRCSSQSGHNTVSWYQQALGQGPQFIFQYYREEENGRGNFPPRFSGLQFPNYSSELNVNALELDDSALYLCASSLEGVGEKLFFGSGTQLSVL.

The rearrangement links TRBV30 to TRBJ1-2; D is perhaps TRBD1 (5 bases). Germline assignment: CDR1 GTSNPN and CDR2 SVGIG (reference sequence). CDR3 length: 13 residues. Trimming removed 3 bases at V and 8 bases at J, with 16 bases between. CDR3 DNA: TGTGCCTGGAGAGCGGGGCCGGGGGAAGGCTACACCTTC. It codes for CAWRAGPGEGYTF. Combining the CDR3 with reference TRBV30 and TRBJ1-2 gives the whole variable domain SQTIHQWPATLVQPVGSPLSLECTVEGTSNPNLYWYRQAAGRGLQLLFYSVGIGQISSEVPQNLSASRPQDRQFILSSKKLLLSDSGFYLCAWRAGPGEGYTFGSGTRLTVV.

The chain is built from TRBV7-9 and TRBJ1-1; no definite D call. Trimming left V 2 bases short and J 1 base short, with 14 bases between. Germline values: CDR1 SEHNR, CDR2 FQNEAQ (reference sequence). The CDR3 has 16 amino acids. This chain's CDR3 is CASSLFFLSKNTEAFF. CDR3 DNA: TGTGCCAGCAGCTTATTTTTCCTATCGAAGAACACTGAAGCTTTCTTT. The whole variable domain, remainder taken from reference TRBV7-9 and TRBJ1-1, is DTGVSQNPRHKITKRGQNVTFRCDPISEHNRLYWYRQTLGQGPEFLTYFQNEAQLEKSRLLSDRFSAERPKGSFSTLEIQRTEQGDSAMYLCASSLFFLSKNTEAFFGQGTRLTVV.

This rearrangement joins TRBV5-1 to TRBJ1-1; the match to TRBD1 covers 9 bases. The J segment lost 3 bases and the V segment lost 7 bases, leaving 7 bases of the junction unmatched. Germline V gene data show CDR1 as SGHRS and CDR2 as YFSETQ. CDR3 size: 14 residues. The CDR3 DNA sequence: TGCGCCAGCTCGGGACAGGGTCAACACACTGAAGCTTTCTTT. This sequence encodes CASSGQGQHTEAFF.

The V call is TRBV10-3, the J call TRBJ2-3, with 9 bases identical to TRBD2. This CDR3 region has 17 residues. Germline lookup yields CDR1 ENHRY and CDR2 SYGVKD. The J segment lost 3 bases and the V segment lost 4 bases, leaving 11 bases of the junction unmatched. CDR3 nucleotides: TGTGCCATCAGTGTTGAAAGGGGACTAGCTACTACAGATACGCAGTATTTT. This sequence encodes CAISVERGLATTDTQYF.

The V gene is TRBV7-8, the J gene TRBJ2-1; TRBD2 aligns across 9 bases. The CDR3 contains 18 residues. Germline lookup yields CDR1 SGHVS and CDR2 FQNEAQ. Trimming took 5 bases from V and 4 from J; bases not matched to a gene: 15. CDR3 bases: TGTGCCAGCAGCCCCAGCACGGTAGGGACTAGCCTGTACAATGAGCAGTTCTTC. It is translated as CASSPSTVGTSLYNEQFF. The full variable domain, with the rest looked up from reference TRBV7-8 and TRBJ2-1, is GAGVSQSPRYKVAKRGQDVALRCDPISGHVSLFWYQQALGQGPEFLTYFQNEAQLDKSGLPSDRFFAERPEGSVSTLKIQRTQQEDSAVYLCASSPSTVGTSLYNEQFFGPGTRLTVL.

The table lists this clone with a few counts. This chain connects TRBV7-2 to TRBJ2-1; TRBD2 might be the D (6 bases). Germline CDR1 and CDR2: SGHTA and FQGNSA. V was pared by 5 bases and J by 7 bases, with 12 bases between. This CDR3 is built from 13 residues. The CDR3 sequence is CASSPGLLNEQFF. The CDR3 bases are TGTGCCAGCAGCCCCGGACTACTTAATGAGCAGTTCTTC.

The rearrangement uses TRBV19 and TRBJ1-3; TRBD1 aligns across 10 bases. J was trimmed by 9 bases and V by 5 bases; bases with no gene match: 7. Per germline, CDR1 LNHDA and CDR2 SQIVND (reference sequence). The CDR3 spans 14 residues. The CDR3 loop is CASSADRGPGTIYF. CDR3 sequence (DNA): TGTGCCAGTAGTGCCGACAGGGGGCCCGGCACCATATATTTT.